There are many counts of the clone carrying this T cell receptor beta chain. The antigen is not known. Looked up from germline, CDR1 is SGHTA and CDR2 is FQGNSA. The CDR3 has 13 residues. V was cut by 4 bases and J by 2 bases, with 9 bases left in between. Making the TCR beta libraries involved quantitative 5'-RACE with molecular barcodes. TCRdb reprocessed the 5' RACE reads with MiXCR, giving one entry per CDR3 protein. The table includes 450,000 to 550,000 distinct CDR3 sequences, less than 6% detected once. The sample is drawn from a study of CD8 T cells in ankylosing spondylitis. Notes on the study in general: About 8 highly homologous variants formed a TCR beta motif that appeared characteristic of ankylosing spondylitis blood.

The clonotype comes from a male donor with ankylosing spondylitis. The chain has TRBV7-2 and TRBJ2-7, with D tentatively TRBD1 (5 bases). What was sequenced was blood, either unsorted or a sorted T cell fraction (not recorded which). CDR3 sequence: CASSSTETYEQYF. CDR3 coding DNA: TGTGCCAGCAGCTCGACAGAAACCTACGAGCAGTACTTC.